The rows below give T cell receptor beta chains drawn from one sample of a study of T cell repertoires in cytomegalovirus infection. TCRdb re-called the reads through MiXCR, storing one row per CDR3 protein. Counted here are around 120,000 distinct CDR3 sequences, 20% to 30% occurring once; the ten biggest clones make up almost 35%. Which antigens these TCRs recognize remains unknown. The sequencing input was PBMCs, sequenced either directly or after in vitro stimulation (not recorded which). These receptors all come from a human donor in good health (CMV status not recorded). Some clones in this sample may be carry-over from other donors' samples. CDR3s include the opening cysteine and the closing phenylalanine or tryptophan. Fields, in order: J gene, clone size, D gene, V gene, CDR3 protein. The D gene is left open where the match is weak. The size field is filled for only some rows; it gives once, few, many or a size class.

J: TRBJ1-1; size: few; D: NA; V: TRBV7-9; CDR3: CASEGDGKNTEAFF
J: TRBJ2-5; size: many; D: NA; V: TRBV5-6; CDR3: CASSAGLLAGQGETQYF
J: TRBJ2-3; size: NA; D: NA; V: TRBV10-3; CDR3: CAISESIAVAGLPGDTQYF
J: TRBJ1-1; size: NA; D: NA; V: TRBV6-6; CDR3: CASIPPSGAEAFF
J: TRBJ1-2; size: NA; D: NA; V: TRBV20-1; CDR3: CSAFNRYNYGYTF
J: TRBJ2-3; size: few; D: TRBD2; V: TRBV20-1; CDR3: CSARTSGRVYTDTQYF
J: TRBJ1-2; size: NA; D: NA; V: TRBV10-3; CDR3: CAARGALANYGYTF
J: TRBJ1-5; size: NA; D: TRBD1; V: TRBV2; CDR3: CASRPGGTGLNQPQHF
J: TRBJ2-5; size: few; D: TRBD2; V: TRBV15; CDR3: CATSSPGLASRETQYF
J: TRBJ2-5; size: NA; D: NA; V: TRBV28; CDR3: CASSSGQLETQYF
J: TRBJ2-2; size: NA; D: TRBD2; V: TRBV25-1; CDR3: CASTSGLELTGELFF
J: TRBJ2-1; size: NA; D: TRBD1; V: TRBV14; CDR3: CASSQGDRVDNEQFF
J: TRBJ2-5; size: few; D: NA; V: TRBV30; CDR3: CAWSRGGETQYF
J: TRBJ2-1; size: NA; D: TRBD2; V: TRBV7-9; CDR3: CASILPLAGIGSEQFF
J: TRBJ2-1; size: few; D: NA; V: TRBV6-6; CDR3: CASSYRARESNEQFF
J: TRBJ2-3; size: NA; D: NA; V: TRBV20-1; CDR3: CSASLDIPGDTQYF
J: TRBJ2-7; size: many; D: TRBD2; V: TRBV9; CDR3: CASSEMGGSSYEQYF